These 30 T cell receptor beta chains came from one sample sequenced in a study of T cells in Graves' hyperthyroidism and ophthalmopathy (dated by TCRdb to between 2018 and 2021). The library relied on multiplex PCR. TCRdb lists the instrument as Illumina HiSeq 2000. The TCR beta CDR3 regions were amplified from the RNA transcripts. A first-round RT-PCR of the TCR CDR3 used the HTBI primer set with the Qiagen OneStep RT-PCR kit. The public sequencing data were trimmed at Q25 with fastp and processed into clonotypes with MiXCR by TCRdb, which kept only in-frame beta chains. Each entry is one CDR3 protein sequence, shown with its most common DNA and genes. This sample is represented by around 570,000 distinct CDR3 sequences; about 20% of them were singletons. The ten largest clones take up 45% to 50% of the sample. The sequencing input was blood. These receptors were obtained from a man in his forties or fifties with Graves' ophthalmopathy.

A few counts support this clonotype. The chain carries TRBV19 and TRBJ2-7; 7 bases fit TRBD1. Germline lookup yields CDR1 LNHDA and CDR2 SQIVND (reference sequence). The length of the CDR3 is 13 residues. The V and J ends lost 6 bases and 6 bases, in that order; junction bases with no gene match: 8. The CDR3 is CASRDRYQGEQYF. The DNA of the CDR3 is TGTGCCAGTAGGGACAGGTATCAAGGCGAGCAGTACTTC. The whole variable domain, filled in from reference TRBV19 and TRBJ2-7, reads DGGITQSPKYLFRKEGQNVTLSCEQNLNHDAMYWYRQDPGQGLRLIYYSQIVNDFQKGDIAEGYSVSREKKESFPLTVTSAQKNPTAFYLCASRDRYQGEQYFGPGTRLTVT.

The CDR3 sequence: CASSGRPSGRLSYEQFF. CDR3 DNA sequence: TGTGCCAGCAGCGGGAGGCCTAGCGGGAGGTTGTCGTATGAGCAGTTCTTC. The J gene is TRBJ2-1, the V gene TRBV7-9; 11 bases fit TRBD2. This CDR3 has 17 amino acids. V dropped 5 bases and J dropped 8; count of bases not matched to a gene: 14. Germline lookup yields CDR1 SEHNR and CDR2 FQNEAQ (reference sequence).

The chain employs TRBV5-6 and TRBJ2-7; no clear D gene. The V gene lost 4 bases and the J gene lost 6 bases, with 17 bases spanning the gap. The V gene's germline CDR1 is SGHDT and CDR2 YYEEEE. The CDR3 runs to 14 residues. CDR3 in DNA: TGTGCCAGCAGCCCCCCGTTTCTCAGCTGCGAGCAGTACTTC. Its translation: CASSPPFLSCEQYF.

The chain has TRBV18 and TRBJ2-7; D possibly matches TRBD1 or TRBD2 (5 bases each). The CDR3 spans 16 residues. From germline, CDR1 is KGHSH and CDR2 LQKENI. V gave up 2 bases and J gave up 5 bases, with 19 bases separating them. The CDR3 loop reads CASSPEVGPSLNEQYF. The CDR3 coding sequence is TGTGCCAGCTCACCAGAGGTGGGACCCTCTTTGAACGAGCAGTACTTC.

Concerning this clonotype: A much larger clone lies one base from this, so it may be a read error. The chain carries TRBV12-3 or TRBV12-4 and TRBJ2-7; D may match TRBD1 or TRBD2 (5 bases each). V was trimmed by 6 bases and J by 1 base, leaving 13 bases between them. The length of the CDR3 is 14 residues. CDR3 amino acids: CASSSGRQSYEQYF. The CDR3 DNA is TGTGCCAGCAGCTCGGGACGGCAGTCCTACGAGCAGTACTTC.

Turning to this clonotype: Just one base apart from a much larger clone, this may be a read error. The gene calls are TRBV5-1 and TRBJ1-2; possible D gene TRBD1, 6 bases. Germline CDR1 and CDR2: SGHRS and YFSETQ. This CDR3 is built from 14 residues. Trimming stripped 0 bases from V and 6 bases from J, with 12 bases between. This CDR3 is CASSLGVTGHGYTF. DNA of the CDR3: TGCGCCAGCAGCTTGGGGGTAACAGGGCATGGCTACACCTTC.

This clonotype was recorded many times. The chain joins TRBV12-3 or TRBV12-4 to TRBJ1-6; the D is unclear. The CDR3 runs 13 residues. The V gene lost 4 bases and the J gene lost 6 bases, with 7 bases spanning the gap. This chain's CDR3 is CASSSGFNSPLHF. DNA for the CDR3: TGTGCCAGCAGTTCCGGGTTTAATTCACCCCTCCACTTT.

In this sample, this clonotype turned up many times. The rearrangement joins TRBV3-1 to TRBJ2-1; D is possibly TRBD2 (5 bases). The CDR3 has 13 residues. Deletions cut 7 bases from V and 9 bases from J, with 16 bases between. Germline CDR1 is LGHDT and CDR2 is YNNKEL (reference sequence). CDR3 amino acids: CASTSKPTSEQFF. In nucleotides, the CDR3 is TGTGCCAGCACCTCAAAGCCCACTAGTGAGCAGTTCTTC.

This clonotype has only a few counts. The DNA of the CDR3 is TGTGCCAGCAGCTTAGGCTTCTGGCCAGGGGGCACAGATACGCAGTATTTT. Translated, it gives CASSLGFWPGGTDTQYF. The V call is TRBV7-2, the J call TRBJ2-3; possible D gene TRBD1, 6 bases. This CDR3 is 17 amino acids long. Trimming removed 1 base from V and 1 base from J, with 15 bases in between. From germline, CDR1 is SGHTA and CDR2 FQGNSA.

About this clonotype itself: One end of the junction is discordant with germline, which a read error may explain. The V and J genes are TRBV5-1 and TRBJ2-7, with 9 bases matching TRBD2. Germline values: CDR1 SGHRS, CDR2 YFSETQ. The CDR3 loop spans 17 amino acids. For the CDR3, the DNA is TGCGCCAGCAGCCATGGTTCTAGCGGGACTCTCCTCTACGAGCAGTGCTTC. This encodes CASSHGSSGTLLYEQCF. Together with reference TRBV5-1 and TRBJ2-7, the CDR3 gives the full variable domain: KAGVTQTPRYLIKTRGQQVTLSCSPISGHRSVSWYQQTPGQGLQFLFEYFSETQRNKGNFPGRFSGRQFSNSRSEMNVSTLELGDSALYLCASSHGSSGTLLYEQCFGPGTRLTVT.

The rearrangement links TRBV28 to TRBJ2-3, with D perhaps TRBD2 (6 bases). V was trimmed by 11 bases and J by 1 base, leaving 10 bases between them. The germline V gene encodes CDR1 MDHEN and CDR2 SYDVKM. CDR3 length: 12 residues. CDR3 protein: CAGGPGTDTQYF. Written as DNA, the CDR3 is TGTGCCGGAGGGCCCGGCACAGATACGCAGTATTTT.

In its sample, this clonotype was seen many times. The chain uses TRBV24-1 and TRBJ2-7, with unresolved D. V was cut by 0 bases and J by 8 bases, with 7 bases left in between. The germline V gene has CDR1 KGHDR and CDR2 SFDVKD. This CDR3 comprises 12 residues. The CDR3 coding sequence is TGTGCCACCAGTGATTTGTATGGACAGCAGTACTTC. Amino acid sequence: CATSDLYGQQYF.

This clonotype was observed many times. The chain employs TRBV6-1 and TRBJ2-7, with D possibly TRBD1 on 7 matching bases. Trimming removed 5 bases at V and 4 bases at J, with 15 bases between. Germline V gene lookup returns CDR1 MNHNS and CDR2 SASEGT. The CDR3 spans 14 residues. CDR3 coding DNA: TGTGCCAGCAGTCGACAGGGACTCGGGTACGAGCAGTACTTC. Translated, it gives CASSRQGLGYEQYF.

This clonotype has more than one count but fewer than ten. The rearrangement uses TRBV20-1 and TRBJ1-4, with D hard to call. Germline V gene sequence: CDR1 DFQATT, CDR2 SNEGSKA (reference sequence). V gave up 3 bases and J gave up 8 bases, with 16 bases separating them. The CDR3 sequence is 14 residues long. The CDR3 nucleotides are TGCAGTGCTAGGGACCGGGCTAAGGAGGAAAAACTGTTTTTT. Translation: CSARDRAKEEKLFF.

This clonotype was detected only once. Here the CDR3 DNA reads TGTGCCAGCAGCGCAGGACTGGCGTCATCGAGCATTCAGTACTTC. Its translation is CASSAGLASSSIQYF. The rearrangement joins TRBV9 to TRBJ2-4; possible D gene TRBD2, 5 bases. The germline gives CDR1 SGDLS, CDR2 YYNGEE. The CDR3 is made up of 15 amino acids. V lost 3 bases to trimming and J lost 9 bases, with 19 bases between them.

This clonotype showed up just a few times. The chain employs TRBV24-1 and TRBJ2-3; maybe TRBD2 (6 bases). V was shortened by 3 bases and J by 4 bases, with 13 bases between the two germline ends. Germline CDR1 is KGHDR and CDR2 is SFDVKD. The CDR3 runs 15 residues. CDR3 in DNA: TGTGCCACCAGTGATGCGGGGCTAGCCGCAGATACGCAGTATTTT. Encoded protein: CATSDAGLAADTQYF.

This clonotype has at least ten counts. This sequence joins TRBV12-3 or TRBV12-4 and TRBJ1-6; maybe TRBD1 (5 bases). The CDR3 length is 13 residues. V lost 8 bases to trimming and J lost 5 bases, with 10 bases between them. Written as DNA, the CDR3 is TGTGCCAGCCGGGGGAAAAATAATTCACCCCTCCACTTT. It yields the protein CASRGKNNSPLHF.

The chain links TRBV30 to TRBJ1-1; possibly TRBD1 for D (6 bases). CDR1 is GTSNPN and CDR2 is SVGIG in the germline V gene (reference sequence). V was shortened by 3 bases and J by 2 bases, with 10 bases between the two germline ends. CDR3 length equals 13 residues. For the CDR3, the DNA is TGTGCCTGGAGGGGGGCCGGTAACACTGAAGCTTTCTTT. This codes for CAWRGAGNTEAFF.

J is TRBJ1-1 and V is TRBV28; D gene uncertain. CDR3 length equals 15 residues. Between the trimmed V and J ends, which lost 2 bases and 5 bases, there was a span of 15 bases. The germline gives CDR1 MDHEN, CDR2 SYDVKM. This CDR3 is CASSLGQFTGTEAFF. CDR3 DNA sequence: TGTGCCAGCAGTTTAGGGCAATTCACGGGGACTGAAGCTTTCTTT.

The chain uses TRBV6-1 and TRBJ2-7; D perhaps matches TRBD1 (6 bases). The CDR3 has 17 residues. Germline CDR1 reads MNHNS; CDR2 reads SASEGT. V lost 5 bases and J 4 bases, leaving 24 bases between the germline ends. In DNA form, the CDR3 reads TGTGCCAGCAGTCAATTCCAGGGGTGGCTAGAAGGTTACGAGCAGTACTTC. Its translation: CASSQFQGWLEGYEQYF.

The J gene is TRBJ2-7, the V gene TRBV5-1; D is possibly TRBD1 or TRBD2 (6 bases each). The germline V gene has CDR1 SGHRS and CDR2 YFSETQ. Deletions cut 3 bases from V and 3 bases from J, with 16 bases between. The CDR3 has 15 residues. The CDR3 DNA is TGCGCCAGCAGCTACGGGGGCAGGACCCTCTACGAGCAGTACTTC. Encoded protein: CASSYGGRTLYEQYF.

The chain is built from TRBV18 and TRBJ2-1, with D unresolved. Deletions cut 0 bases from V and 3 bases from J, with 12 bases between. The germline gives CDR1 KGHSH, CDR2 LQKENI. The CDR3 runs 16 residues. The CDR3 protein is CASSPPVESHYNEQFF. CDR3 nucleotides: TGTGCCAGCTCACCACCAGTGGAGAGCCACTACAATGAGCAGTTCTTC.

The J gene is TRBJ2-1, the V gene TRBV7-2; tentatively, D is TRBD1 (6 bases). The CDR3 covers 15 residues. The germline CDR1 and CDR2 sequences are SGHTA and FQGNSA. V lost 5 bases and J lost 5, with 16 bases in between. CDR3 sequence reads: CASSPQGRINNEQFF. The CDR3 DNA follows: TGTGCCAGCAGCCCCCAGGGGAGAATCAACAATGAGCAGTTCTTC.

This clonotype was found many times. CDR3 nucleotide sequence: TGTGCCACCCACCCCAAGACGAACACCGGGGAGCTGTTTTTT. It specifies CATHPKTNTGELFF. V usage is TRBV11-2 and J usage is TRBJ2-2; no clear D gene. The CDR3 consists of 14 residues. Trimming pared 10 bases from V and 0 bases from J, leaving 12 bases between. Germline values: CDR1 SGHAT, CDR2 FQNNGV. The full variable domain, its missing parts supplied by reference TRBV11-2 and TRBJ2-2, is EAGVAQSPRYKIIEKRQSVAFWCNPISGHATLYWYQQILGQGPKLLIQFQNNGVVDDSQLPKDRFSAERLKGVDSTLKIQPAKLEDSAVYLCATHPKTNTGELFFGEGSRLTVL.

This clonotype was recorded a few times. V is TRBV20-1 and J is TRBJ1-6; 8 bases are a match to TRBD1. This CDR3 has 15 amino acids. From germline, CDR1 is DFQATT and CDR2 SNEGSKA (reference sequence). With V trimmed by 2 bases and J by 6 bases, 6 bases remained unmatched. The CDR3 here is CSARPKGQANSPLHF. The CDR3 DNA follows: TGCAGTGCTAGACCGAAGGGACAGGCTAATTCACCCCTCCACTTT.

CDR3 sequence (DNA): TGTGCCAGCAGTGAGGTCGCGTCCTACGAGCAGTACTTC. This gives the protein CASSEVASYEQYF. This rearrangement joins TRBV2 to TRBJ2-7; D gene unclear. V lost 3 bases to trimming and J lost 1 base, with 7 bases between them. CDR3 length equals 13 residues. Germline values: CDR1 SNHLY, CDR2 FYNNEI.

This clonotype was detected only a few times. This sequence joins TRBV20-1 and TRBJ1-1; 10 bases match TRBD1. Germline V gene lookup returns CDR1 DFQATT and CDR2 SNEGSKA (reference sequence). The trim removed 3 bases at V and 1 base at J, leaving 5 bases unmatched. The CDR3 extends over 15 amino acids. CDR3 sequence: CSARTGGGWNTEAFF. The CDR3 DNA is TGCAGTGCTAGGACAGGGGGCGGGTGGAACACTGAAGCTTTCTTT.

This clonotype was found a few times. This chain joins TRBV12-3 or TRBV12-4 and TRBJ2-1, with D perhaps matching TRBD1 (5 bases). Trimming cost V 4 bases and J 9 bases, with 16 bases left between them. The CDR3 covers 14 residues. As DNA, the CDR3 is TGTGCCAGCAGTTCATTGAAGGGCAGGGTTGAGCAGTTCTTC. Protein sequence: CASSSLKGRVEQFF.

This clonotype was seen a few times. The chain is built from TRBV29-1 and TRBJ2-5; D is ambiguous. Trimming shortened V by 1 base and J by 3 bases, and 9 bases separated the two germline ends. Germline-derived CDR1 and CDR2 are SQVTM and ANQGSEA. There are 13 residues in the CDR3. CDR3 in DNA: TGCAGCGTTGAAGCCTGGGTAAAAGAGACCCAGTACTTC. This translates into CSVEAWVKETQYF.

The table lists this clonotype with many counts. The chain links TRBV18 to TRBJ1-1; tentatively, D is TRBD1 (6 bases). There are 12 residues in the CDR3. Deletions cut 5 bases from V and 7 bases from J, with 11 bases between. Germline lookup yields CDR1 KGHSH and CDR2 LQKENI. The CDR3 sequence is CASSAQGSEAFF. In DNA form, the CDR3 reads TGTGCCAGCTCAGCACAGGGCAGTGAAGCTTTCTTT. Full variable domain (remainder filled in from reference TRBV18 and TRBJ1-1): NAGVMQNPRHLVRRRGQEARLRCSPMKGHSHVYWYRQLPEEGLKFMVYLQKENIIDESGMPKERFSAEFPKEGPSILRIQQVVRGDSAAYFCASSAQGSEAFFGQGTRLTVV.